The 18 T cell receptor beta chains listed next were all sequenced from one sample in a study of blood T cell repertoires in COVID-19. Using immunoSEQ multiplex PCR, the repertoire was profiled, and TCRdb retains in-frame clones only, with some absent. The sample yields 150,000 or so clones, 60% to 80% seen once. The sample comprised PBMCs or T cells enriched from blood (not recorded which). The receptor source for this set is a woman aged 45-65 years who had recovered from COVID-19.

This clone occurred once. This chain uses TRBV5-5 with TRBJ1-2; a weak D match, TRBD1 (6 bases). The V end lost 3 bases, the J end lost 10 bases, and 16 bases lay between the germline ends. In germline, CDR1 is SGHKS, CDR2 YYEKEE (reference sequence). This CDR3 comprises 13 residues. Here the CDR3 reads CASSSGTHLLYTF. DNA for the CDR3: TGTGCCAGCAGCTCCGGGACACATCTACTCTACACCTTC.

This sequence joins TRBV30 and TRBJ1-1, with unresolved D. V was cut by 0 bases and J by 0 bases, with 11 bases left in between. CDR3 length: 15 residues. The germline CDR1 and CDR2 sequences are GTSNPN and SVGIG (reference sequence). The CDR3 DNA reads TGTGCCTGGAGTGTACTGCTCAGGTTGAACACTGAAGCTTTCTTT. Its protein is CAWSVLLRLNTEAFF.

The V gene is TRBV7-2, the J gene TRBJ1-5; a weak D match, TRBD1 (6 bases). V was pared by 3 bases and J by 0 bases, with 12 bases between. The CDR3 covers 16 residues. Germline CDR1 and CDR2: SGHTA and FQGNSA. This chain's CDR3 is CASSLGPGDSNQPQHF. In nucleotides, the CDR3 is TGTGCCAGCAGCTTGGGTCCAGGGGATAGCAATCAGCCCCAGCATTTT. The variable domain in full, with the rest retrieved from reference TRBV7-2 and TRBJ1-5, is GAGVSQSPSNKVTEKGKDVELRCDPISGHTALYWYRQSLGQGLEFLIYFQGNSAPDKSGLPSDRFSAERTGGSVSTLTIQRTQQEDSAVYLCASSLGPGDSNQPQHFGDGTRLSIL.

This clone was found once. This chain connects TRBV10-3 to TRBJ2-1; TRBD1 aligns across 7 bases. V shed 11 bases and J 5 bases; nucleotides not matched to a gene: 9. The CDR3 is 13 residues long. Germline CDR1 and CDR2: ENHRY and SYGVKD. CDR3 loop: CAVTRDRDNEQFF. The CDR3 DNA is TGTGCCGTCACCCGAGACAGGGACAATGAGCAGTTCTTC.

The rearrangement uses TRBV6-4 and TRBJ2-2, with D possibly TRBD1 on 5 matching bases. V dropped 3 bases and J dropped 5 bases, with 10 bases sitting between them. Germline lookup yields CDR1 MRHNA and CDR2 SNTAGT. The CDR3 extends over 14 amino acids. CDR3 in DNA: TGTGCCAGCAGTGAAGGCAGGGAAACCGGGGAGCTGTTTTTT. Translating it yields CASSEGRETGELFF.

This rearrangement joins TRBV27 to TRBJ1-2; TRBD1 agrees at 7 bases. CDR3 length equals 11 residues. CDR1 and CDR2 from the germline V gene are MNHEY and SMNVEV (reference sequence). Written as DNA, the CDR3 is TGTGCAGTCAGGGGGGAAGTTGGCTACACCTTC. Its translation is CAVRGEVGYTF.

V usage is TRBV18 and J usage is TRBJ1-2; no clear D gene. The CDR3 has 13 residues. The germline V gene encodes CDR1 KGHSH and CDR2 LQKENI. The V end lost 2 bases, the J end lost 3 bases, and 7 bases lay between the germline ends. The CDR3 DNA is TGTGCCAGCTCACCAGAACAGTACTATGGCTACACCTTC. Its translation is CASSPEQYYGYTF.

This chain's CDR3 is CASRLIYGYTF. In DNA form, the CDR3 reads TGTGCCAGCAGACTTATCTATGGCTACACCTTC. This sequence joins TRBV6-5 and TRBJ1-2; D remains ambiguous. V lost 6 bases to trimming and J lost 4 bases, with 6 bases between them. Germline lookup yields CDR1 MNHEY and CDR2 SVGAGI. The CDR3 totals 11 residues.

In its sample, this clone was seen a few times. The gene calls are TRBV2 and TRBJ2-7, with a weak D call TRBD1 (6 bases). This CDR3 has 14 residues. Deletions cut 6 bases from V and 1 base from J, with 13 bases between. From germline, CDR1 is SNHLY and CDR2 FYNNEI. CDR3 loop: CASREAGDSYEQYF. In DNA, the CDR3 is TGTGCCAGCAGGGAGGCAGGGGATTCCTACGAGCAGTACTTC.

The chain couples TRBV10-3 to TRBJ2-7; tentative D call: TRBD1 (6 bases). The V end lost 10 bases, the J end lost 9 bases, and 28 bases lay between the germline ends. Germline values: CDR1 ENHRY, CDR2 SYGVKD. CDR3 length: 15 residues. CDR3 sequence (DNA): TGTGCCACCTCCCAGGGCAGGGGTGAACTAGAGGTGCAGTACTTC. It is translated as CATSQGRGELEVQYF.

The V and J genes are TRBV9 and TRBJ2-1; TRBD2 matches at 11 bases. The CDR3 length is 19 residues. The germline CDR1 and CDR2 sequences are SGDLS and YYNGEE. The ends lost 4 bases at V and 0 bases at J; junction bases unmatched: 12. CDR3 coding DNA: TGTGCCAGCAGCCCCATGGTAGCGGGGGGGACAAGCTCCTACAATGAGCAGTTCTTC. It is translated as CASSPMVAGGTSSYNEQFF.

The chain carries TRBV24-1 and TRBJ1-2; the D gene is possibly TRBD1 (5 bases). Germline CDR1 is KGHDR and CDR2 is SFDVKD. V shed 4 bases and J shed 4 bases, with 9 bases lying between them. CDR3 size: 13 residues. CDR3 sequence reads: CATSEAGPYGYTF. The CDR3 nucleotides are TGTGCCACCAGTGAGGCAGGGCCCTATGGCTACACCTTC.

This chain connects TRBV7-9 to TRBJ1-3; 8 bases match TRBD1. This CDR3 region has 15 residues. J was trimmed by 2 bases and V by 4 bases; bases with no gene match: 4. The germline V gene encodes CDR1 SEHNR and CDR2 FQNEAQ (reference sequence). This CDR3 is CASSSTGGTGNTIYF. The CDR3, as DNA: TGTGCCAGCAGCTCTACAGGGGGTACTGGAAACACCATATATTTT.

For this clone: The sample holds other DNA sequences that translate to the same CDR3. The chain is built from TRBV3-1 (or the pseudogene TRBV3-2) and TRBJ1-1; a weak D match, TRBD1 (5 bases). The CDR3 length is 12 residues. Between the trimmed V and J ends, which lost 4 bases and 5 bases, there was a span of 8 bases. Germline CDR1 reads LGHDT; CDR2 reads YNNKEL (reference sequence). CDR3 amino acids: CASSPQGTEAFF. The CDR3 nucleotides read TGTGCCAGCAGCCCCCAGGGTACTGAAGCTTTCTTT.

The J gene is TRBJ2-2, the V gene TRBV3-1 (or the pseudogene TRBV3-2), with 11 bases matching TRBD2. This CDR3 has 17 residues. Looked up from germline, CDR1 is LGHDT and CDR2 is YNNKEL (reference sequence). The V gene end was trimmed by 4 bases and the J gene end by 3 bases; junction bases not matched to a gene: 7. The CDR3 here is CASSRPLGLADTGELFF. The CDR3 DNA sequence: TGTGCCAGCAGCCGCCCCCTGGGACTAGCGGACACCGGGGAGCTGTTTTTT.

A few counts support this clone. The J gene is TRBJ2-2, the V gene TRBV7-6, with 9 bases matching TRBD2. Germline-derived CDR1 and CDR2 are SGHVS and FNYEAQ. Trimming took 5 bases from V and 3 from J; bases not matched to a gene: 7. There are 16 residues in the CDR3. Written as DNA, the CDR3 is TGTGCCAGCAGCCCCAGCGTAGCGGGAGACACCGGGGAGCTGTTTTTT. Protein: CASSPSVAGDTGELFF.

The chain recombines TRBV30 with TRBJ1-5; 9 bases are a match to TRBD1. CDR1 GTSNPN and CDR2 SVGIG come from the germline V gene (reference sequence). Losses at the gene ends were 1 base for V and 3 bases for J; bases not matched to a gene: 7. CDR3 length: 16 amino acids. The CDR3: CAWSADRGSNNQPQHF. For the CDR3, the DNA is TGTGCCTGGAGTGCCGACAGGGGGTCGAACAATCAGCCCCAGCATTTT.

CDR3 residues: CASSLARDSTPLHF. DNA of the CDR3: TGTGCCAGCAGCTTAGCCCGGGACAGCACACCCCTCCACTTT. The rearrangement links TRBV7-8 to TRBJ1-6, with TRBD1 matching over 7 bases. Germline V gene sequence: CDR1 SGHVS, CDR2 FQNEAQ. The junction had 4 bases not matched to a gene; V was cut back by 0 bases and J by 11 bases. There are 14 residues in the CDR3.